The TCR beta chain described here comes from a study of vaccination and CD4 T cells after COVID-19. Study-level points and caveats: Spike mono-reactivity was found in 304 of 307 vaccine-specific clones from convalescent patients.

A remark on this clonotype: As yet, its antigen is unknown.

Cultured CD4+ T cells had their DNA profiled by the Oncomine TCR Beta short-read assay. TCRdb used MiXCR to reprocess the PCR reads, holding one entry per CDR3 protein. In the table there are about 14,000 distinct CDR3 sequences, around half of which are singletons. V lost 0 bases and J lost 4, with 4 bases in between. The germline V gene encodes CDR1 SGHNT and CDR2 YYREEE (reference sequence). The CDR3 length is 12 residues. Treatment noted: approximately 9-day PBMC culture with coronavirus spike peptide pools or control peptides (ViraFEST assay). The gene calls are TRBV5-4 and TRBJ1-2; D gene uncertain. The sequence derives from a human donor who had recovered from COVID-19. This sample comprised CD4+ T cells from blood, cultured in vitro, obtained before SARS-CoV-2 vaccination. The CDR3 bases are TGTGCCAGCAGCTTGGGGGTCTATGGCTACACCTTC. Residues: CASSLGVYGYTF.